The subject of this entry is one TCR beta chain. The CDR3 loop spans 15 amino acids. CDR1 is GTSNPN and CDR2 is SVGIG in the germline V gene (reference sequence). V was clipped by 4 bases and J by 4 bases, with 16 bases between them. These data are taken from a study of control samples from healthy donors and cancer patients. The data were produced by immunoSEQ multiplex PCR, yet TCRdb's version contains in-frame clones alone and is incomplete. The sample lists 130,000 to 150,000 clones, just under 95% seen once, with 13% to 15% in the top ten. Sequencing was carried out using PBMCs. This chain uses TRBV30 with TRBJ2-2, with TRBD1 as a possible D gene (5 bases). This TCR derives from a man aged 55 to 70 with colorectal cancer. The DNA for the CDR3 is TGTGCCTGGAACGCGGTTGGGGCCAGCACCGGGGAGCTGTTTTTT. It codes for CAWNAVGASTGELFF.